This TCR beta chain derives from a study of blood T cell repertoires in COVID-19. Study summary: Samples representing acute and convalescent COVID-19 were sourced from the United States, Italy and Spain. PBMCs, B-cell-depleted T cells, or T cells provided the cDNA or gDNA that made up the material.

Using immunoSEQ multiplex PCR, the repertoire was profiled, and TCRdb retains in-frame clones only, with some absent. The sample carries about 96,000 clones, around 90% recorded once. Seattle patient enrollment occurred during active infection, with longitudinal follow-up thereafter. This receptor was taken from a human donor with COVID-19, enrolled during active disease. The donor label of this sample is uncertain. Sample: peripheral blood.

CDR3 residues: CASNSAFLNTGELFF. The CDR3 region has the DNA TGTGCCAGCAACTCTGCTTTCCTGAACACCGGGGAGCTGTTTTTT. This chain joins TRBV3-1 (or the pseudogene TRBV3-2) and TRBJ2-2; D is uncertain. Trimming pared 7 bases from V and 1 base from J, leaving 13 bases between. From germline, CDR1 is LGHDT and CDR2 YNNKEL (reference sequence). The CDR3 contains 15 residues.